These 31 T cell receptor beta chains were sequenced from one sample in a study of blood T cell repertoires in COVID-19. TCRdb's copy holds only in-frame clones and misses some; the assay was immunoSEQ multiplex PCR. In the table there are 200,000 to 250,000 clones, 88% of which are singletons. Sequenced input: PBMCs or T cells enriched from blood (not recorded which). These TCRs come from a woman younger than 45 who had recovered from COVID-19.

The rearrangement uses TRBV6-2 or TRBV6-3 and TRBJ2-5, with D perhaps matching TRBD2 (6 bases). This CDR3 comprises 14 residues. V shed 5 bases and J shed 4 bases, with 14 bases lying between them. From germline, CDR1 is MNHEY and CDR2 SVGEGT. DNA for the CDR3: TGTGCCAGCAGTGAGACTAGTATGGCAGAGACCCAGTACTTC. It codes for CASSETSMAETQYF.

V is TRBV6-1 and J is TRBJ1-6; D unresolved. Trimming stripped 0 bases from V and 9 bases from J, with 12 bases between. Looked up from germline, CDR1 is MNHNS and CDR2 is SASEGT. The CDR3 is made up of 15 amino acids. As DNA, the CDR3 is TGTGCCAGCAGTGAAGCTGCAGGAGGGCGTTCACCCCTCCACTTT. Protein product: CASSEAAGGRSPLHF.

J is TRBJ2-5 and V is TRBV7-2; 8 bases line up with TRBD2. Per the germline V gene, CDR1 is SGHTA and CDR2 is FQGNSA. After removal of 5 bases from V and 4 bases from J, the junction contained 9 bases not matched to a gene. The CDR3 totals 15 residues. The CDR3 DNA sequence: TGTGCCAGCAGCATCAAAAGCGGGGGTGGAGAGACCCAGTACTTC. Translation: CASSIKSGGGETQYF.

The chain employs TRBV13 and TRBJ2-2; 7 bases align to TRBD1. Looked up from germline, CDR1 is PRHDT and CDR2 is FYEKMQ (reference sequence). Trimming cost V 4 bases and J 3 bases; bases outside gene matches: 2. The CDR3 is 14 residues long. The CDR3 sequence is CASSWGQYTGELFF. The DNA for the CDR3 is TGTGCCAGCAGCTGGGGACAGTACACCGGGGAGCTGTTTTTT.

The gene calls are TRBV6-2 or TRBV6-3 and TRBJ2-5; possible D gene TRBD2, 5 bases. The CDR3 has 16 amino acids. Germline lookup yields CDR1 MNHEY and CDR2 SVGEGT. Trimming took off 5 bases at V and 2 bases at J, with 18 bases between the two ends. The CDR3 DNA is TGTGCCAGCAGTCGCGGGCTTAGCGCGAAGCAAGAGACCCAGTACTTC. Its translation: CASSRGLSAKQETQYF.

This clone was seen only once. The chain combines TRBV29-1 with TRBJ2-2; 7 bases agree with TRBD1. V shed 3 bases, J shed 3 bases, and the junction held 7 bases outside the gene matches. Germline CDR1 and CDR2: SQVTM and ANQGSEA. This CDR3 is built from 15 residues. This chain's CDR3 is CSVDFGRGYTGELFF. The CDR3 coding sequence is TGCAGCGTTGATTTTGGCAGGGGGTACACCGGGGAGCTGTTTTTT.

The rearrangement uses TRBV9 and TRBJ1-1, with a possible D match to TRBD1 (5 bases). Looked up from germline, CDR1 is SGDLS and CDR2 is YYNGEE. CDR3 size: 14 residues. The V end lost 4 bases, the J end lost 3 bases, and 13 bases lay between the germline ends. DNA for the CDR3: TGTGCCAGCAGCCCAGATGGGGGGGACACTGAAGCTTTCTTT. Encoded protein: CASSPDGGDTEAFF.

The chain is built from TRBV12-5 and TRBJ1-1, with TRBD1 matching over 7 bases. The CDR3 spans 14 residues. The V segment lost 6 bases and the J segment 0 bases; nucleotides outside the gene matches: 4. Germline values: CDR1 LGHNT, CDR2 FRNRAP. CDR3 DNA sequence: TGTGCTAGTGGAAACGGACAGGTGAACACTGAAGCTTTCTTT. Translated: CASGNGQVNTEAFF.

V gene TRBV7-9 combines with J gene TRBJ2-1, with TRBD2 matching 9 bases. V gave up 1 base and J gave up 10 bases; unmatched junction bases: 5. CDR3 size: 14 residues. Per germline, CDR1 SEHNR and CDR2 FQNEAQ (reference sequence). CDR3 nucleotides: TGTGCCAGCAGCTTAGGCGGGAGGGAGAGGGAGCAGTTCTTC. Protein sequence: CASSLGGREREQFF.

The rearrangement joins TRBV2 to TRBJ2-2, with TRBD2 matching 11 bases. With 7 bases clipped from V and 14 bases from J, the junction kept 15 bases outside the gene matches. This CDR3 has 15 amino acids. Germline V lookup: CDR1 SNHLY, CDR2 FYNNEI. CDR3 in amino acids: CASILRASGGPPLFF. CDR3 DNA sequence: TGTGCCAGCATCCTCCGGGCTAGCGGGGGGCCTCCCCTGTTTTTT.

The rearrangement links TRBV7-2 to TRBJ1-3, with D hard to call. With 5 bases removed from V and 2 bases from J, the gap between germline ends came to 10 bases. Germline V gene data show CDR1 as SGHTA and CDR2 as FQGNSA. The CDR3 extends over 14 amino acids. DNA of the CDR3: TGTGCCAGCAGCCCTTATCGGGCTGGAAACACCATATATTTT. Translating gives CASSPYRAGNTIYF.

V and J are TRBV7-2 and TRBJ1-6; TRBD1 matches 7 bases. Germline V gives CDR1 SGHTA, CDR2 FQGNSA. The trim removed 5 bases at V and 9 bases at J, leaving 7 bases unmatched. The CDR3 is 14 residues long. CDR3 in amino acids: CASSVTGRGSPLHF. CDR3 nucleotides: TGTGCCAGCAGCGTGACAGGGAGAGGTTCACCCCTCCACTTT.

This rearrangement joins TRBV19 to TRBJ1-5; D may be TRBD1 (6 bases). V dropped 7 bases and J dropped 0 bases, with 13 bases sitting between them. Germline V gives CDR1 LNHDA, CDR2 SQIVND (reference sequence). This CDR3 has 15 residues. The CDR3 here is CASIGQPYSNQPQHF. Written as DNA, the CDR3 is TGTGCCAGTATCGGACAGCCTTATAGCAATCAGCCCCAGCATTTT.

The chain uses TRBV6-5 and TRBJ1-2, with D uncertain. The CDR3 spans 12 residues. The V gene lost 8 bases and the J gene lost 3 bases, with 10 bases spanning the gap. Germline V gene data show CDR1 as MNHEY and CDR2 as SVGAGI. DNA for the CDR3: TGTGCCAGCGACTACGGGGACTATGGCTACACCTTC. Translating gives CASDYGDYGYTF.

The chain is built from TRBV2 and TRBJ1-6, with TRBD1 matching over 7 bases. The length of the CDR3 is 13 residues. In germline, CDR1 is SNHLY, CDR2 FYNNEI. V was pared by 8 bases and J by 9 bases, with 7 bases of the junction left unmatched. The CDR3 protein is CASGTARRSPLHF. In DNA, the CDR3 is TGTGCCAGCGGGACAGCCCGGCGTTCACCCCTCCACTTT.

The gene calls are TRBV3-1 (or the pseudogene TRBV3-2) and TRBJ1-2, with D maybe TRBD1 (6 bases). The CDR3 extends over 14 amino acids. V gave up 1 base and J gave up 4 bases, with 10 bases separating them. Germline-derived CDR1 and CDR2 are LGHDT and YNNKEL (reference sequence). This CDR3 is CASSQGGQGYGYTF. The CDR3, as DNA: TGTGCCAGCAGCCAAGGGGGGCAGGGCTATGGCTACACCTTC.

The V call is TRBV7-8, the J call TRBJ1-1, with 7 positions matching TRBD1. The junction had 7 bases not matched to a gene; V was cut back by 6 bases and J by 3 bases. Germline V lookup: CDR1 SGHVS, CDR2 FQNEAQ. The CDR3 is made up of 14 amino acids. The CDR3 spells CASSQQGLDTEAFF. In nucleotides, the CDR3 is TGTGCCAGCAGTCAACAGGGGTTGGACACTGAAGCTTTCTTT.

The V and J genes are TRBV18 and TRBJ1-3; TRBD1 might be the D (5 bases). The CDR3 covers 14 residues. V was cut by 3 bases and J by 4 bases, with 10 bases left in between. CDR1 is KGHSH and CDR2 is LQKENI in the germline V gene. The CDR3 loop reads CASSPQGSGNTIYF. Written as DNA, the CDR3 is TGTGCCAGCTCACCTCAGGGCTCCGGAAACACCATATATTTT.

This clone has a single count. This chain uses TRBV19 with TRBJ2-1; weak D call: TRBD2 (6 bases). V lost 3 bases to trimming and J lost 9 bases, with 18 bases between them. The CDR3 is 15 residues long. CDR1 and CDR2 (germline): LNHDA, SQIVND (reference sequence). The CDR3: CASSIPLRGTFEQFF. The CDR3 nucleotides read TGTGCCAGTAGTATCCCCTTACGGGGGACCTTTGAGCAGTTCTTC.

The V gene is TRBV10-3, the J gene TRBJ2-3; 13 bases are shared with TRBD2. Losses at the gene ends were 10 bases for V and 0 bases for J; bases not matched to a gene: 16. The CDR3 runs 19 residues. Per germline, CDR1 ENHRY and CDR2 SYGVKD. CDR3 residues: CATYLPTSGGGSSTDTQYF. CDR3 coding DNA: TGTGCCACCTACCTTCCTACTAGCGGGGGGGGCTCTAGCACAGATACGCAGTATTTT.

CDR3 sequence (DNA): TGCGCCAGCAGCGGGGGGACTAGCGGGGCGGAGACCCAGTACTTC. It specifies CASSGGTSGAETQYF. The rearrangement uses TRBV5-1 and TRBJ2-5; 13 bases match TRBD2. The trim removed 4 bases at V and 5 bases at J, leaving 5 bases unmatched. The germline V gene encodes CDR1 SGHRS and CDR2 YFSETQ. This CDR3 comprises 15 residues. Looking up the rest from reference TRBV5-1 and TRBJ2-5 gives the full variable domain: KAGVTQTPRYLIKTRGQQVTLSCSPISGHRSVSWYQQTPGQGLQFLFEYFSETQRNKGNFPGRFSGRQFSNSRSEMNVSTLELGDSALYLCASSGGTSGAETQYFGPGTRLLVL.

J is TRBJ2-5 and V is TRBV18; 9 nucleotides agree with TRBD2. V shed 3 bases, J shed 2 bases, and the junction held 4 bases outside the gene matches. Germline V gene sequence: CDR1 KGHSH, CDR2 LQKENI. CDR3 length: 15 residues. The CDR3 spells CASSPFAGGQETQYF. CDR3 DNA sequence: TGTGCCAGCTCACCTTTTGCGGGGGGGCAAGAGACCCAGTACTTC.

This CDR3 is CASSPSSLYEQYF. The CDR3 DNA reads TGTGCCAGCAGCCCTTCCTCCCTCTACGAGCAGTACTTC. The V call is TRBV4-2, the J call TRBJ2-7; D gene unclear. Germline loops: CDR1 LGHNA, CDR2 YNFKEQ. The CDR3 contains 13 residues. Trimming cost V 4 bases and J 3 bases, with 10 bases left between them.

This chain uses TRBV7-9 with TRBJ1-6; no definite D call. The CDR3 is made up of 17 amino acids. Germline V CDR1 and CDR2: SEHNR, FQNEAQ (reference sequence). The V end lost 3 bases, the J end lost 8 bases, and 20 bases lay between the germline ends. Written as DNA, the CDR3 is TGTGCCAGCAGCTTTAGGGCGGGAGGGAGGCGGTATTCACCCCTCCACTTT. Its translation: CASSFRAGGRRYSPLHF.

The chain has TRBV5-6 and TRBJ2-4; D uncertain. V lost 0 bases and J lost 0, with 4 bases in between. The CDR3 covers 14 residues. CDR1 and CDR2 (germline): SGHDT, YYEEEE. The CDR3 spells CASSLGLAKNIQYF. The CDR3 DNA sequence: TGTGCCAGCAGCTTGGGTCTAGCCAAAAACATTCAGTACTTC.

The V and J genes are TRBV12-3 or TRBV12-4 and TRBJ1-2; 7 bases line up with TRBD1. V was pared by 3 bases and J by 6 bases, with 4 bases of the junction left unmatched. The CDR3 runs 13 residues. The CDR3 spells CASSLTGSDGYTF. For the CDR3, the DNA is TGTGCCAGCAGTTTGACAGGGTCCGATGGCTACACCTTC.

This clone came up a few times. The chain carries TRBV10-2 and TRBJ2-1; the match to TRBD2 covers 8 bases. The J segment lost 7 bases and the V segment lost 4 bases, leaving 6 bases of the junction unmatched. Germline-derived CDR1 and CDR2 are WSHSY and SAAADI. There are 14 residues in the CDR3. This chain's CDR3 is CASSARTSRNEQFF. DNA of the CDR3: TGCGCCAGCAGTGCTAGGACTAGCAGGAATGAGCAGTTCTTC.

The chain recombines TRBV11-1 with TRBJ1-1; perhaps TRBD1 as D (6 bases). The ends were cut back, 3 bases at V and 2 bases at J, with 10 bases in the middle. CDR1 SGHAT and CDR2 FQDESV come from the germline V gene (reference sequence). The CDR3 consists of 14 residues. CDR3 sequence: CASSFQDRNTEAFF. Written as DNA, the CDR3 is TGTGCCAGCAGCTTCCAGGACAGAAACACTGAAGCTTTCTTT. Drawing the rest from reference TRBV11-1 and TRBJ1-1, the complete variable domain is EAEVAQSPRYKITEKSQAVAFWCDPISGHATLYWYRQILGQGPELLVQFQDESVVDDSQLPKDRFSAERLKGVDSTLKIQPAELGDSAMYLCASSFQDRNTEAFFGQGTRLTVV.

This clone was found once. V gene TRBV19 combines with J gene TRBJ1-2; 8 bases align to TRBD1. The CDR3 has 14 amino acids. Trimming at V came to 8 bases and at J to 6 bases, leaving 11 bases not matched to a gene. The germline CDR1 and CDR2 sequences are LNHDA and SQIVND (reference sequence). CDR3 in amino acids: CASQAQGAPHGYTF. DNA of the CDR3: TGTGCCAGTCAAGCCCAGGGGGCCCCACATGGCTACACCTTC.

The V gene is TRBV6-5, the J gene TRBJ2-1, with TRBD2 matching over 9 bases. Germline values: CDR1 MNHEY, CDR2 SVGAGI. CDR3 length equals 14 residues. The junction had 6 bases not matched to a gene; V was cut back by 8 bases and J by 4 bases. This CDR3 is CASCIAGEYNEQFF. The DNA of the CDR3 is TGTGCCAGCTGTATAGCGGGGGAGTACAATGAGCAGTTCTTC.

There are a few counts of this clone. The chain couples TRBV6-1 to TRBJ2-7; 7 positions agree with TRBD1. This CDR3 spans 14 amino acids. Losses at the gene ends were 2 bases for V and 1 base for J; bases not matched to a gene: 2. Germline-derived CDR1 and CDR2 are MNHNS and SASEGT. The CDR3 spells CASSERDSSYEQYF. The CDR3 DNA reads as TGTGCCAGCAGTGAACGGGACAGTTCCTACGAGCAGTACTTC.